The source of this T cell receptor beta chain is a study of identical twins. Germline assignment: CDR1 SGDLS and CDR2 YYNGEE. The CDR3 has 15 residues. V lost 2 bases and J 2 bases, leaving 14 bases between the germline ends. Template switching added a universal primer binding site, and final cDNA carried unique molecular identifiers. TCRdb reprocessed the 5' RACE reads with MiXCR, giving one entry per CDR3 protein. This sample has some 900,000 distinct CDR3 sequences; 9% to 15% occur once, and the top ten carry around 1.5%. Regarding the study as a whole: Invariant cells of the MAIT and iNKT types might have partly distorted the zero-insertion analyses.

For this clonotype: Antigen unknown.

These same records also appear under a second study, on yellow fever vaccine responses in identical twins. That source reports: Twins reportedly appeared to share part of their vaccine T cell response while keeping part individual.

Sequencing used PBMCs. This clonotype was sampled from a woman aged 18-29 years in good health. The chain couples TRBV9 to TRBJ2-7; a weak D match, TRBD1 (5 bases). The CDR3 DNA sequence: TGTGCCAGCAGCGTGGGTCCTCTAGGGGCCTACGAGCAGTACTTC. This encodes CASSVGPLGAYEQYF.